This T cell receptor (beta chain) originates from a study of tumor-infiltrating lymphocytes in primary liver carcinoma. The study's findings and limits: Only about 8-24% of top clones showed up in all five tumor regions.

For each extraction, RNA and DNA were obtained together from about 19-30 mg of unsorted bulk tissue. TCR beta cDNA was prepared out of about 510 ng total RNA by means of a constant-region primer. TCR beta libraries came from three nested multiplex PCR rounds using slightly modified ARM-PCR. TCRdb analysed the multiplex PCR reads with MiXCR anew, one entry per CDR3 protein. This sample carries about 190,000 distinct CDR3 sequences, about 85% of them seen once, and the ten largest clones take approximately 18%. A note on this clonotype: Its antigen remains unidentified. A much larger clonotype is one base distant, so this may be a read error.

What was sequenced was tumor tissue from primary liver carcinoma. The receptor was derived from a man aged 40-55 years with primary liver carcinoma and hepatitis B virus infection.

The CDR3 bases are TGCGCCAGCAGCTTCAATCACGCGAACACCGGGGAGATGTTTTTT. Translated: CASSFNHANTGEMFF. V is TRBV5-1 and J is TRBJ2-2, with D possibly TRBD2 on 5 matching bases. The CDR3 contains 15 residues. CDR1 and CDR2 from the germline V gene are SGHRS and YFSETQ.